These 13 T cell receptor beta chains originate from one sample sequenced in a study of CD8 T cells in ankylosing spondylitis. TCRdb passed the 5' RACE reads through MiXCR, listing each CDR3 protein once. This sample has about 170,000 distinct CDR3 sequences, with roughly 18% found just once. The sequenced sample was blood, either unsorted or a sorted T cell fraction (not recorded which). Receptors originate from a male donor with ankylosing spondylitis or in good health (not recorded which).

This clonotype was seen many times. The chain is built from TRBV20-1 and TRBJ2-7; the D gene is possibly TRBD1 (6 bases). The germline V gene encodes CDR1 DFQATT and CDR2 SNEGSKA (reference sequence). V was shortened by 0 bases and J by 2 bases, with 11 bases between the two germline ends. This CDR3 spans 14 amino acids. This CDR3 reads CSARDIQGPYEQYF. In nucleotides, the CDR3 is TGCAGTGCTAGAGATATTCAGGGGCCCTACGAGCAGTACTTC.

In this sample, this clonotype turned up a few times. This chain joins TRBV20-1 and TRBJ2-7; 8 bases map to TRBD1. V was clipped by 7 bases and J by 4 bases; unmatched bases: 6. CDR3 length: 12 residues. Germline V gene data show CDR1 as DFQATT and CDR2 as SNEGSKA (reference sequence). CDR3 region: CSGRDRGYEQYF. The CDR3 nucleotides read TGCAGTGGGCGAGACAGGGGATACGAGCAGTACTTC.

This clonotype was observed at least ten times. This chain joins TRBV20-1 and TRBJ2-1, with 13 bases fitting TRBD2. The length of the CDR3 is 14 residues. The germline V gene encodes CDR1 DFQATT and CDR2 SNEGSKA (reference sequence). The V and J ends lost 5 bases and 9 bases, in that order; junction bases with no gene match: 7. The CDR3, as DNA: TGCAGTGCTCCTACTAGCGGGAGGGCCGCTGAGCAGTTCTTC. This codes for CSAPTSGRAAEQFF.

The chain's CDR3 is CSVVRTGVYEQYF. The CDR3 DNA is TGCAGCGTTGTTCGGACAGGGGTGTACGAGCAGTACTTC. This sequence joins TRBV29-1 and TRBJ2-7, with 9 bases lining up with TRBD1. Per germline, CDR1 SQVTM and CDR2 ANQGSEA. V shed 4 bases and J 4 bases; nucleotides not matched to a gene: 5. This CDR3 has 13 residues.

The table lists this clonotype with many counts. The chain combines TRBV28 with TRBJ1-1; maybe TRBD1 (5 bases). V was cut by 2 bases and J by 4 bases, with 17 bases left in between. The CDR3 is 16 residues long. Germline CDR1 and CDR2: MDHEN and SYDVKM. This CDR3 reads CASSLAPSRGGTEAFF. The CDR3 DNA reads as TGTGCCAGCAGTTTAGCCCCATCGAGGGGTGGCACTGAAGCTTTCTTT.

This clonotype was counted a few times. The rearrangement links TRBV5-4 to TRBJ2-5, with TRBD2 matching 15 bases. The length of the CDR3 is 16 residues. V lost 4 bases to trimming and J lost 7 bases; unmatched junction nucleotides: 8. Germline V lookup: CDR1 SGHNT, CDR2 YYREEE (reference sequence). The CDR3 sequence is CASSPGLAGGLVTQYF. CDR3 coding DNA: TGTGCCAGCAGCCCCGGACTAGCGGGGGGGCTGGTGACCCAGTACTTC.

This clonotype has at least ten counts. The rearrangement uses TRBV20-1 and TRBJ2-1; a possible D gene is TRBD2 (6 bases). The CDR3 loop spans 16 amino acids. V was cut by 0 bases and J by 1 base, with 13 bases left in between. Per germline, CDR1 DFQATT and CDR2 SNEGSKA (reference sequence). CDR3 bases: TGCAGTGCTAGAGAGGAGGGGACCCTATCCTACAATGAGCAGTTCTTC. Translating gives CSAREEGTLSYNEQFF.

This clonotype showed up many times. The J gene is TRBJ1-1, the V gene TRBV20-1; no firm D call. V lost 3 bases to trimming and J lost 5 bases, with 7 bases between them. CDR1 is DFQATT, CDR2 SNEGSKA, per germline (reference sequence). This CDR3 is 11 amino acids long. In DNA form, the CDR3 reads TGCAGTGCTAGGGAGGAGACTGAAGCTTTCTTT. Its protein product is CSAREETEAFF.

This clonotype was seen a handful of times. The V gene is TRBV12-3 or TRBV12-4, the J gene TRBJ2-2; no reliable D call. V shed 0 bases and J shed 4 bases, with 3 bases lying between them. The CDR3 loop spans 13 amino acids. For the CDR3, the DNA is TGTGCCAGCAGTTTAGCTATCACCGGGGAGCTGTTTTTT. Amino acid sequence: CASSLAITGELFF.

The V gene is TRBV29-1, the J gene TRBJ2-7; TRBD1 matches at 7 bases. After removal of 7 bases from V and 5 bases from J, the junction contained 11 bases not matched to a gene. This CDR3 spans 13 amino acids. Germline V gene sequence: CDR1 SQVTM, CDR2 ANQGSEA. In nucleotides, the CDR3 is TGCAGCGGGAAGACAGGGAGACTCGACGAGCAGTACTTC. Its translation is CSGKTGRLDEQYF.

This clonotype was counted at least ten times. V and J are TRBV29-1 and TRBJ2-1; 12 bases are a match to TRBD1. J lost 9 bases, V lost 6 bases, and 9 bases had no gene match. The CDR3 sequence is 14 residues long. CDR1 and CDR2 from the germline V gene are SQVTM and ANQGSEA. CDR3 sequence (DNA): TGCAGCGTCACCCCGGGACAGGGGGCTTTTGAGCAGTTCTTC. It codes for CSVTPGQGAFEQFF.

This clonotype was recorded at least ten times. This chain links TRBV5-1 with TRBJ1-6; possible D gene TRBD1, 6 bases. Germline V gene sequence: CDR1 SGHRS, CDR2 YFSETQ. The V end lost 7 bases, the J end lost 14 bases, and 19 bases lay between the germline ends. The CDR3 totals 13 residues. The CDR3 reads CASRPDRPLSLHF. CDR3 bases: TGCGCCAGCCGGCCGGACAGACCCTTATCCCTCCACTTT.

This clonotype has only one observation. The chain carries TRBV10-3 and TRBJ2-2, with D uncertain. The ends were cut back, 3 bases at V and 9 bases at J, with 23 bases in the middle. From germline, CDR1 is ENHRY and CDR2 SYGVKD. The CDR3 consists of 17 residues. CDR3 in amino acids: CAISDSEYGPPIRELFF. CDR3 bases: TGTGCCATCAGTGACAGCGAATATGGGCCCCCGATCCGGGAGCTGTTTTTT.